This T cell receptor (beta chain) was documented in a study of blood T cell repertoires in COVID-19. The wider study: Samples taken during acute and convalescent COVID-19 were collected in the United States, Italy and Spain. PBMCs, B-cell-depleted T cells, or T cells were the source of the cDNA or gDNA that made up the material.

This clone was recorded once. TCRdb's table, derived via immunoSEQ multiplex PCR, lists solely in-frame clones and lacks some. The data show roughly 250,000 clones, about 90% seen once. Sequenced material: peripheral blood. This clonotype originated in a woman in her forties with acute or convalescent COVID-19.

Here the CDR3 reads CASAVSGANVLTF. CDR3 in DNA: TGTGCCAGTGCGGTTTCTGGGGCCAACGTCCTGACTTTC. The chain is built from TRBV19 and TRBJ2-6; D is undetermined. The CDR3 consists of 13 residues. The V and J ends lost 8 bases and 1 base respectively, with 6 bases between them. Germline CDR1 reads LNHDA; CDR2 reads SQIVND (reference sequence).